These T cell receptor beta chains were read from a single sample in a study of shared clonotypes between healthy human individuals. Only in-frame clones appear in the TCRdb table, and some are missing; sequencing was by immunoSEQ multiplex PCR. This table has approximately 2.3 million clones, 90% to 95% appearing once. Sequencing used naive CD4+ T cells from PBMCs. Receptor source: a man in his late teens or twenties in good health. Some clones in this sample may be carry-over from other donors' samples. The CDR3 runs from the conserved cysteine through the conserved F or W. The D gene is left open where the match is weak. A row's size may be missing; if present it is once, few, many or a size class.

d_call: NA; j_call: TRBJ2-6; v_call: TRBV27; clone_size: NA; cdr3_aa: CASGQGSGANVLTF; cdr3_nt: TGTGCCAGCGGCCAGGGATCTGGGGCCAACGTCCTGACTTTC
d_call: NA; j_call: TRBJ1-5; v_call: TRBV4-3; clone_size: once; cdr3_aa: CASSQDGAYSNQPQHF; cdr3_nt: TGCGCCAGCAGCCAAGACGGTGCATATAGCAATCAGCCCCAGCATTTT
d_call: NA; j_call: TRBJ2-7; v_call: TRBV6-5; clone_size: NA; cdr3_aa: CASSLEFSYEQYF; cdr3_nt: TGTGCCAGCAGTTTGGAGTTTAGCTACGAGCAGTACTTC
d_call: TRBD2; j_call: TRBJ2-7; v_call: TRBV9; clone_size: NA; cdr3_aa: CASSVGGGVPYEQYF; cdr3_nt: TGTGCCAGCAGCGTAGGCGGGGGGGTTCCCTACGAGCAGTACTTC
d_call: TRBD1; j_call: TRBJ2-5; v_call: TRBV10-3; clone_size: NA; cdr3_aa: CAISGPGGPEETQYF; cdr3_nt: TGTGCCATCAGTGGCCCAGGGGGCCCCGAGGAGACCCAGTACTTC
d_call: NA; j_call: TRBJ1-5; v_call: TRBV19; clone_size: NA; cdr3_aa: CASSIRGRDSNQPQHF; cdr3_nt: TGTGCCAGTAGCATAAGGGGCCGAGATAGCAATCAGCCCCAGCATTTT
d_call: NA; j_call: TRBJ2-3; v_call: TRBV21-1; clone_size: NA; cdr3_aa: CASSARGSTDTQYF; cdr3_nt: TGTGCCAGCAGCGCCCGTGGCAGCACAGATACGCAGTATTTT
d_call: NA; j_call: TRBJ1-2; v_call: TRBV5-1; clone_size: NA; cdr3_aa: CASSPTTLGTYGYTF; cdr3_nt: TGCGCCAGCAGCCCGACGACCCTGGGGACTTATGGCTACACCTTC
d_call: NA; j_call: TRBJ2-5; v_call: TRBV2; clone_size: NA; cdr3_aa: CASSGQPETQYF; cdr3_nt: TGTGCCAGCAGTGGACAGCCAGAGACCCAGTACTTC
d_call: NA; j_call: TRBJ2-1; v_call: TRBV11-3; clone_size: NA; cdr3_aa: CASSRLSENDNEQFF; cdr3_nt: TGTGCCAGCAGCCGATTGTCGGAAAATGACAATGAGCAGTTCTTC
d_call: TRBD1; j_call: TRBJ2-2; v_call: TRBV28; clone_size: NA; cdr3_aa: CASRTGGANTGELFF; cdr3_nt: TGTGCCAGCAGGACAGGGGGCGCGAACACCGGGGAGCTGTTTTTT
d_call: NA; j_call: TRBJ2-7; v_call: TRBV4-2; clone_size: NA; cdr3_aa: CASSHSGPYSYEQYF; cdr3_nt: TGTGCCAGCAGCCATTCCGGGCCCTACTCCTACGAGCAGTACTTC
d_call: TRBD1; j_call: TRBJ2-2; v_call: TRBV7-3; clone_size: NA; cdr3_aa: CASSPGQGASGELFF; cdr3_nt: TGTGCCAGCAGCCCCGGCCAGGGGGCATCCGGGGAGCTGTTTTTT
d_call: NA; j_call: TRBJ1-1; v_call: TRBV7-2; clone_size: NA; cdr3_aa: CASSFSGAGNTEAFF; cdr3_nt: TGTGCCAGCAGCTTCTCAGGGGCAGGAAACACTGAAGCTTTCTTT
d_call: NA; j_call: TRBJ1-5; v_call: TRBV7-8; clone_size: NA; cdr3_aa: CASSSRSDYQPQHF; cdr3_nt: TGTGCCAGCAGCTCTCGATCAGACTATCAGCCCCAGCATTTT